This TCR beta chain was profiled in a study of CD8 T cells in Susac syndrome. This clonotype appeared a single time. CD8+ and CD4+ T cells circulating in blood were sequenced for TCR beta. Stable or active relapsing-remitting multiple sclerosis, untreated and meeting revised McDonald criteria, defined the controls. Bulk CD8+ and CD4+ cells came from magnetic negative isolation; CD8+ TEMRA by FACS. The authors reverse transcribed roughly 0.5 to 1 ug RNA with random hexamers. The immunoSEQ assay covered 54 Vbeta and 13 Jbeta segments for CDR3. TCRdb redid the calling of the immunoSEQ multiplex PCR reads with MiXCR, one entry per CDR3 protein. The repertoire has about 400,000 distinct CDR3 sequences, approximately 89% of them found once; the top ten carry under 0.15%. Sequencing was done on a sample of CD8+ T cells from PBMCs. The clonotype originates from a human donor with multiple sclerosis.

In DNA, the CDR3 is TGTGCCAGCAGCTTGGGTGTATCAAACACCATATATTTT. Encoded protein: CASSLGVSNTIYF. The chain links TRBV5-6 to TRBJ1-3; D call uncertain. The CDR3 contains 13 residues. Trimming shortened V by 0 bases and J by 6 bases, and 7 bases separated the two germline ends. Per germline, CDR1 SGHDT and CDR2 YYEEEE.